This T cell receptor (beta chain) was sequenced for a study of tumor-infiltrating lymphocytes in localized non-small cell lung cancer. Study in general: Patients included smokers and never-smokers with various histologies, some sampled after neoadjuvant chemotherapy. From each patient, both tumor and uninvolved lung, non-adjacent to tumor, were sampled.

Worth noting for this clone: Its antigen is not known.

Findings and caveats of the study: Available tissue quantity limited TCR sequencing to a patient subset. No link was found between tumor T-cell fraction and recurrence-free survival.

TCRdb's copy holds only in-frame clones and misses some; the assay was immunoSEQ multiplex PCR. The data show roughly 12,000 clones, with 66% seen just once and 6% to 8% held by the top ten. The V gene lost 0 bases and the J gene lost 4 bases, with 9 bases spanning the gap. Germline loops: CDR1 MNHEY, CDR2 SVGAGI. The CDR3 has 14 residues. Sequenced material: lung tumor tissue. The chain is built from TRBV6-5 and TRBJ2-5, with D maybe TRBD2 (5 bases). The sequence was collected from a human donor with non-small cell lung cancer. CDR3 bases: TGTGCCAGCAGTTACTCCCCGGGGTCAGAGACCCAGTACTTC. This translates into CASSYSPGSETQYF.